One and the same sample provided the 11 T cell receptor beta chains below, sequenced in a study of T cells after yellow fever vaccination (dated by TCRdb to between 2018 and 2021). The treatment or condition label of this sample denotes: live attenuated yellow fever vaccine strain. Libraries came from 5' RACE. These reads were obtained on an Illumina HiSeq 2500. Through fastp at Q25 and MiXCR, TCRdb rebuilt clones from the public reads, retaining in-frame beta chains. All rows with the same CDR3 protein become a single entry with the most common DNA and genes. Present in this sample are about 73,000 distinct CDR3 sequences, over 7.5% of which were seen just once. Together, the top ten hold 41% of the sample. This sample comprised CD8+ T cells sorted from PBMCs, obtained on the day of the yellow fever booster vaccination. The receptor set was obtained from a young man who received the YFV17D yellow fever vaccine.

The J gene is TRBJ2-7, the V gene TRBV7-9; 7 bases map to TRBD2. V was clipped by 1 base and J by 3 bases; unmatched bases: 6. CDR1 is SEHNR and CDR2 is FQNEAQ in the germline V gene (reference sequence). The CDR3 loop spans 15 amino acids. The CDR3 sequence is CASSLVGGSGYEQYF. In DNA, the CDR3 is TGTGCCAGCAGCTTAGTGGGCGGGAGCGGCTACGAGCAGTACTTC.

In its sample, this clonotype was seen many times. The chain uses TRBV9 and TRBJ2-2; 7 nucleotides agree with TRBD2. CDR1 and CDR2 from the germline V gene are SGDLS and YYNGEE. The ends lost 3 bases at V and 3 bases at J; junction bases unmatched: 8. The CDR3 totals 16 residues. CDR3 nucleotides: TGTGCCAGCAGCGCCCCGGGGGGTTGGGACACCGGGGAGCTGTTTTTT. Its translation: CASSAPGGWDTGELFF.

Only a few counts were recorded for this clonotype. CDR3 DNA sequence: TGTGCCAGCAGCCAAGGGGGTTCCCTTACCGCTAATGAAAAACTGTTTTTT. This sequence encodes CASSQGGSLTANEKLFF. The chain is built from TRBV3-1 and TRBJ1-4; D call uncertain. Germline V gene lookup returns CDR1 LGHDT and CDR2 YNNKEL (reference sequence). Trimming pared 1 base from V and 3 bases from J, leaving 15 bases between. The length of the CDR3 is 17 residues. The complete variable domain, with remaining parts taken from reference TRBV3-1 and TRBJ1-4, reads DTAVSQTPKYLVTQMGNDKSIKCEQNLGHDTMYWYKQDSKKFLKIMFSYNNKELIINETVPNRFSPKSPDKAHLNLHINSLELGDSAVYFCASSQGGSLTANEKLFFGSGTQLSVL.

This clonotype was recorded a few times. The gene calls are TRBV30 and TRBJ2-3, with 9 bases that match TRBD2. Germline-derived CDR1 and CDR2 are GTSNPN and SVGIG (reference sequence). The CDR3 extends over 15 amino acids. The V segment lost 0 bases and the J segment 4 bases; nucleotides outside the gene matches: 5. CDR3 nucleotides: TGTGCCTGGAGTGTAGGGGCGGGGGGGGCAGATACGCAGTATTTT. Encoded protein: CAWSVGAGGADTQYF.

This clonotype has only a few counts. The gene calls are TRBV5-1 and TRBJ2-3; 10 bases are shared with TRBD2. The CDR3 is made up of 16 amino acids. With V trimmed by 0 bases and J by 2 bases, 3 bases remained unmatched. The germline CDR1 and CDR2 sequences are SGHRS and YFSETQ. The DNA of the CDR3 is TGCGCCAGCAGCTTGGTAGCGGGAGGAAACACAGATACGCAGTATTTT. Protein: CASSLVAGGNTDTQYF.

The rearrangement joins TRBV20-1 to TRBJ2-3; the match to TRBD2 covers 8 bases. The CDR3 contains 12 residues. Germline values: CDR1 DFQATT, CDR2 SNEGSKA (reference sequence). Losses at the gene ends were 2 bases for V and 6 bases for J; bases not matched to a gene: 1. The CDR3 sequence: CSARIAGDTQYF. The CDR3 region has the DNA TGCAGTGCTAGAATAGCGGGGGATACGCAGTATTTT.

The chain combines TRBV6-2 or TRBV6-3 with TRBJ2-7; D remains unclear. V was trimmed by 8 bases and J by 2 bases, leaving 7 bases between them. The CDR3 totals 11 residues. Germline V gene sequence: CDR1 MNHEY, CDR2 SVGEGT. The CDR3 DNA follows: TGTGCCAGCGGCAGGACCTACGAGCAGTACTTC. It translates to CASGRTYEQYF.

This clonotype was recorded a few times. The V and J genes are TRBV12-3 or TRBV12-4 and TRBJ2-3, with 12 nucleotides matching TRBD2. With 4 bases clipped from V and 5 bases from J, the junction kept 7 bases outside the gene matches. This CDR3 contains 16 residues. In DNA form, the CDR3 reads TGTGCCAGCAGTTCGTCTAGCGGGAGGGCCAAAGATACGCAGTATTTT. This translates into CASSSSSGRAKDTQYF.

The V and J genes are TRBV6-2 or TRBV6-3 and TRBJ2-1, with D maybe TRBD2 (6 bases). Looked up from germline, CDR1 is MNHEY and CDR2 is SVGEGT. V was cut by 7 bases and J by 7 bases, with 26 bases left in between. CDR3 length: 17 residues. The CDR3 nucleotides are TGTGCCAGCATTGGCCCACCGGGCGGGACTTCTTCTAATGAGCAGTTCTTC. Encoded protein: CASIGPPGGTSSNEQFF.

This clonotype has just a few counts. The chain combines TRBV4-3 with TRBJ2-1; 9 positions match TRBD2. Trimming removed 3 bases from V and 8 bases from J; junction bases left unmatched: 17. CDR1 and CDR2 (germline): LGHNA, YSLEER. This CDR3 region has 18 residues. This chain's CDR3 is CASSQELLAGVFDDEQFF. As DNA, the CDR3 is TGCGCCAGCAGCCAGGAGTTGTTAGCGGGAGTATTTGACGATGAGCAGTTCTTC.

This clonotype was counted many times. The CDR3 here is CASSFSGITDTQYF. CDR3 coding DNA: TGTGCCAGCAGCTTCAGCGGGATCACAGATACGCAGTATTTT. The chain employs TRBV7-2 and TRBJ2-3; 7 bases map to TRBD2. This CDR3 has 14 residues. Looked up from germline, CDR1 is SGHTA and CDR2 is FQGNSA. Germline trimming cut 3 bases from V and 2 bases from J; bases unmatched to any gene: 2.